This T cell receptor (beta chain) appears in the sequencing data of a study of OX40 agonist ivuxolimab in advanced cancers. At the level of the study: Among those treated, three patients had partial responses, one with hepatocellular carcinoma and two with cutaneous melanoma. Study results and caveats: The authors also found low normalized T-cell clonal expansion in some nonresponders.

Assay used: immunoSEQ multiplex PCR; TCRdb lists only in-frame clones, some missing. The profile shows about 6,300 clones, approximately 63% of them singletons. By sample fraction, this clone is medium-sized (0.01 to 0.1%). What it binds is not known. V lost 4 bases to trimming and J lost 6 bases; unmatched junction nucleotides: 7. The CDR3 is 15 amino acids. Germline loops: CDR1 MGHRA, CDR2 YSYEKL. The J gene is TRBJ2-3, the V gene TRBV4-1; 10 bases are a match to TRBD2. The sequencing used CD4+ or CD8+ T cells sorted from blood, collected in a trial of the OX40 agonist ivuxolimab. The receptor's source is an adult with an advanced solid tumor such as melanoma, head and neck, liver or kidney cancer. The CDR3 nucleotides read TGCGCCAGCAGCCCTTTGGAGCGGGAGGGGGATACGCAGTATTTT. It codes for CASSPLEREGDTQYF.